Below, one TCR beta chain is given with its context. Its specificity is not known. The PCR employed 60 Vbeta primers together with 13 Jbeta primers. The repertoire was sequenced with immunoSEQ multiplex PCR; TCRdb's copy has only in-frame clones and lacks some. The listing records roughly 75,000 clones. This specimen belongs to a study of cytomegalovirus exposure and HLA in healthy donors. Study conclusions and caveats: Later analysis suggested most CMV-associated TCR beta chains were HLA-restricted. Within an earlier analysis, most TCR beta V segments proved productive either about 90% or about 30% of the time.

When sampled, the donors appeared nominally healthy, though they likely had unrecorded immune exposures. CDR1 and CDR2 (germline): LNHDA, SQIVND (reference sequence). This CDR3 has 20 residues. With V trimmed by 1 base and J by 0 bases, 17 bases remained unmatched. Specimen: PBMCs. The origin of this receptor is a boy aged 10-17 years in good health and CMV-seronegative. The chain employs TRBV19 and TRBJ1-2; 7 bases are a match to TRBD1. The CDR3 spells CASSIGGSLTRTGTNYGYTF. The CDR3 DNA is TGTGCCAGTAGTATAGGAGGGTCCCTGACGAGGACAGGTACTAACTATGGCTACACCTTC.